Below are 27 T cell receptor beta chains sequenced from a single sample in a study of technical replicates of blood from a handful of donors. The assay was immunoSEQ multiplex PCR, and TCRdb's table has in-frame clones only and misses some. The sample contains about 73,000 clones, 90% of which appear only once. Sequencing used PBMCs. The receptors were sampled from a human donor in good health. Some clones in this sample may be carry-over from other donors' samples.

The chain uses TRBV7-2 and TRBJ2-5; TRBD2 agrees at 14 bases. Germline trimming cut 5 bases from V and 5 bases from J; bases unmatched to any gene: 4. This CDR3 comprises 15 residues. Germline CDR1 is SGHTA and CDR2 is FQGNSA. DNA of the CDR3: TGTGCCAGCAGCAAGACTAGCGGGAGGGCGGAGACCCAGTACTTC. Translation: CASSKTSGRAETQYF.

The chain is built from TRBV4-2 and TRBJ2-5; 10 nucleotides line up with TRBD1. The CDR3 sequence is 16 residues long. Germline V gene data show CDR1 as LGHNA and CDR2 as YNFKEQ. The trim removed 4 bases at V and 2 bases at J, leaving 7 bases unmatched. This chain's CDR3 is CASSPRQGAQQETQYF. The CDR3 DNA reads as TGTGCCAGCAGCCCCAGACAGGGGGCGCAACAAGAGACCCAGTACTTC.

The chain is built from TRBV7-2 and TRBJ1-1; TRBD1 aligns across 8 bases. The CDR3 runs 16 residues. V shed 5 bases and J 1 base; nucleotides not matched to a gene: 9. In germline, CDR1 is SGHTA, CDR2 FQGNSA. CDR3 amino acids: CASSPDRGYRNTEAFF. The CDR3 coding sequence is TGTGCCAGCAGCCCAGACAGGGGTTATAGGAACACTGAAGCTTTCTTT.

This clone has only one observation. V gene TRBV5-5 combines with J gene TRBJ1-4; possible D gene TRBD1, 6 bases. The germline gives CDR1 SGHKS, CDR2 YYEKEE (reference sequence). The CDR3 runs 17 residues. V lost 0 bases and J 3 bases, leaving 15 bases between the germline ends. CDR3 region: CASSLANSGAPNEKLFF. CDR3 nucleotide sequence: TGTGCCAGCAGCTTGGCCAATTCAGGGGCCCCTAATGAAAAACTGTTTTTT.

This chain connects TRBV5-1 to TRBJ1-3; no definite D call. V lost 2 bases to trimming and J lost 1 base, with 13 bases between them. Per the germline V gene, CDR1 is SGHRS and CDR2 is YFSETQ. This CDR3 has 16 amino acids. CDR3 bases: TGCGCCAGCAGCTTTGAGGCCCATGGGTCTGGAAACACCATATATTTT. It translates to CASSFEAHGSGNTIYF.

V and J are TRBV5-1 and TRBJ2-2, with TRBD2 identical over 10 bases. Germline V lookup: CDR1 SGHRS, CDR2 YFSETQ. V shed 2 bases and J 3 bases; nucleotides not matched to a gene: 7. The CDR3 loop spans 17 amino acids. CDR3 residues: CASSFHRTSGYTGELFF. In DNA form, the CDR3 reads TGCGCCAGCAGCTTTCATCGGACTAGCGGCTACACCGGGGAGCTGTTTTTT.

The chain combines TRBV6-6 with TRBJ2-1, with 7 bases matching TRBD2. Trimming at V came to 7 bases and at J to 3 bases, leaving 6 bases not matched to a gene. Germline-derived CDR1 and CDR2 are MNHNY and SVGAGI (reference sequence). The CDR3 is 14 residues long. CDR3 in amino acids: CASKTGGSYNEQFF. The DNA of the CDR3 is TGTGCCAGCAAAACGGGCGGGAGCTACAATGAGCAGTTCTTC.

The chain uses TRBV7-8 and TRBJ1-1; no clear D gene. V lost 3 bases and J lost 1, with 9 bases in between. This CDR3 is built from 14 residues. Germline CDR1 SGHVS, CDR2 FQNEAQ. CDR3 nucleotide sequence: TGTGCCAGCAGCTTTCCGGGAACGAACACTGAAGCTTTCTTT. This sequence encodes CASSFPGTNTEAFF.

The chain links TRBV2 to TRBJ1-2, with 8 nucleotides matching TRBD1. This CDR3 spans 13 amino acids. Germline V gene data show CDR1 as SNHLY and CDR2 as FYNNEI. The junction had 8 bases not matched to a gene; V was cut back by 8 bases and J by 6 bases. CDR3 amino acids: CASGGQGINGYTF. The CDR3 bases are TGTGCCAGCGGAGGACAGGGAATCAATGGCTACACCTTC. Filled out from reference TRBV2 and TRBJ1-2, the complete variable domain reads EPEVTQTPSHQVTQMGQEVILRCVPISNHLYFYWYRQILGQKVEFLVSFYNNEISEKSEIFDDQFSVERPDGSNFTLKIRSTKLEDSAMYFCASGGQGINGYTFGSGTRLTVV.

The gene calls are TRBV27 and TRBJ2-7; TRBD1 is a possible D gene (6 bases). Looked up from germline, CDR1 is MNHEY and CDR2 is SMNVEV (reference sequence). The CDR3 runs 15 residues. The germline V and J ends were trimmed by 4 bases and 3 bases, with 16 bases remaining between them. The CDR3 bases are TGTGCCAGCAGTTATCTACAGGGTGTTCTCTACGAGCAGTACTTC. Amino acid sequence: CASSYLQGVLYEQYF.

The chain employs TRBV19 and TRBJ2-4; D might be TRBD1 (5 bases). Trimming left V 5 bases short and J 1 base short, with 12 bases between. The germline gives CDR1 LNHDA, CDR2 SQIVND (reference sequence). This CDR3 spans 15 amino acids. This CDR3 reads CASSSQTVAKNIQYF. In DNA, the CDR3 is TGTGCCAGTAGTTCCCAGACAGTCGCCAAAAACATTCAGTACTTC.

This clone was seen only a few times. The sample contains more than one DNA sequence encoding this CDR3. The CDR3 protein is CASSLGREGTGELFF. CDR3 sequence (DNA): TGTGCCAGCAGCTTAGGGCGGGAGGGAACCGGGGAGCTGTTTTTT. V usage is TRBV7-7 and J usage is TRBJ2-2; 9 bases line up with TRBD2. The CDR3 has 15 amino acids. The germline V gene has CDR1 SSHAT and CDR2 FNYEAQ (reference sequence). V dropped 1 base and J dropped 5; count of bases not matched to a gene: 2.

The chain's CDR3 is CASSASFSAGGLDEQFF. CDR3 sequence (DNA): TGTGCCAGCAGTGCCTCCTTTTCGGCGGGGGGGCTGGATGAGCAGTTCTTC. This chain joins TRBV6-1 and TRBJ2-1; 9 bases map to TRBD2. This CDR3 contains 17 residues. With V trimmed by 4 bases and J by 8 bases, 15 bases remained unmatched. CDR1 and CDR2 from the germline V gene are MNHNS and SASEGT.

The chain is built from TRBV15 and TRBJ1-2; a possible D gene is TRBD1 (6 bases). Trimming left V 4 bases short and J 5 bases short, with 20 bases between. The CDR3 covers 16 residues. Germline V gene lookup returns CDR1 LNHNV and CDR2 YYDKDF (reference sequence). CDR3 DNA sequence: TGTGCCACCAGCACCAATCGGGACATCCCTCTTTATGGCTACACCTTC. Its protein is CATSTNRDIPLYGYTF.

The CDR3 DNA is TGTGCCTGGCGAACCGAGGGATACAATGAGCAGTTCTTC. It translates to CAWRTEGYNEQFF. The J gene is TRBJ2-1, the V gene TRBV30, with D perhaps TRBD2 (5 bases). This CDR3 has 13 amino acids. Trimming cost V 5 bases and J 4 bases, with 12 bases left between them. Germline V gene sequence: CDR1 GTSNPN, CDR2 SVGIG (reference sequence).

This clone has only one observation. The J gene is TRBJ2-7, the V gene TRBV7-8, with 14 nucleotides matching TRBD2. Germline V gene data show CDR1 as SGHVS and CDR2 as FQNEAQ. J lost 7 bases, V lost 0 bases, and 8 bases had no gene match. This CDR3 has 17 residues. Written as DNA, the CDR3 is TGTGCCAGCAGCTTAGCATACCGACTAGCGGGGGGGCAAGAGCAGTACTTC. Translation: CASSLAYRLAGGQEQYF.

The rearrangement links TRBV2 to TRBJ2-3; 10 bases are shared with TRBD2. Germline assignment: CDR1 SNHLY and CDR2 FYNNEI. J lost 2 bases, V lost 5 bases, and 4 bases had no gene match. The CDR3 consists of 15 residues. CDR3 sequence reads: CASSLTSGVTDTQYF. CDR3 DNA sequence: TGTGCCAGCAGTCTTACTAGCGGGGTCACAGATACGCAGTATTTT.

The gene calls are TRBV11-2 and TRBJ2-7, with 8 bases aligning to TRBD2. The CDR3 has 18 residues. Germline CDR1 is SGHAT and CDR2 is FQNNGV. V gave up 5 bases and J gave up 0 bases; unmatched junction bases: 15. For the CDR3, the DNA is TGTGCCAGCAGCCCGATAATCGGCCAGCGGGGGAGCTCCTACGAGCAGTACTTC. As protein: CASSPIIGQRGSSYEQYF.

The chain is built from TRBV5-1 and TRBJ2-5; D gene ambiguous. This CDR3 contains 14 residues. V was shortened by 0 bases and J by 0 bases, with 6 bases between the two germline ends. In germline, CDR1 is SGHRS, CDR2 YFSETQ. This CDR3 is CASSLGQYQETQYF. CDR3 nucleotide sequence: TGCGCCAGCAGCTTGGGTCAGTACCAAGAGACCCAGTACTTC. The whole variable domain, remainder taken from reference TRBV5-1 and TRBJ2-5, is KAGVTQTPRYLIKTRGQQVTLSCSPISGHRSVSWYQQTPGQGLQFLFEYFSETQRNKGNFPGRFSGRQFSNSRSEMNVSTLELGDSALYLCASSLGQYQETQYFGPGTRLLVL.

This chain joins TRBV2 and TRBJ2-3; 7 bases match TRBD2. The CDR3 is 14 amino acids. Germline CDR1 SNHLY, CDR2 FYNNEI. Unmatched junction bases numbered 4, after V lost 2 bases and J lost 5 bases. The CDR3 bases are TGTGCCAGCAGTGAAACTGGGAGGGGAGATACGCAGTATTTT. Its protein is CASSETGRGDTQYF. Based on the CDR3 plus reference TRBV2 and TRBJ2-3, the full variable domain is EPEVTQTPSHQVTQMGQEVILRCVPISNHLYFYWYRQILGQKVEFLVSFYNNEISEKSEIFDDQFSVERPDGSNFTLKIRSTKLEDSAMYFCASSETGRGDTQYFGPGTRLTVL.

V is TRBV5-6 and J is TRBJ2-7; D is perhaps TRBD1 (6 bases). V was shortened by 0 bases and J by 1 base, with 11 bases between the two germline ends. Germline V gene data show CDR1 as SGHDT and CDR2 as YYEEEE. The CDR3 has 15 residues. CDR3 sequence (DNA): TGTGCCAGCAGCTTGGCAGGGGTCAAATCCTACGAGCAGTACTTC. Translating it yields CASSLAGVKSYEQYF. The variable domain in full, with the rest retrieved from reference TRBV5-6 and TRBJ2-7, is DAGVTQSPTHLIKTRGQQVTLRCSPKSGHDTVSWYQQALGQGPQFIFQYYEEEERQRGNFPDRFSGHQFPNYSSELNVNALLLGDSALYLCASSLAGVKSYEQYFGPGTRLTVT.

The rearrangement joins TRBV9 to TRBJ2-2; TRBD2 matches at 8 bases. The CDR3 runs to 14 residues. Per germline, CDR1 SGDLS and CDR2 YYNGEE. V shed 4 bases and J 8 bases; nucleotides not matched to a gene: 7. This CDR3 is CASSPRGVGGELFF. CDR3 sequence (DNA): TGTGCCAGCAGCCCGCGGGGGGTTGGGGGGGAGCTGTTTTTT.

The chain uses TRBV10-3 and TRBJ1-1; a weak D match, TRBD1 (6 bases). The CDR3 extends over 12 amino acids. CDR1 and CDR2 from the germline V gene are ENHRY and SYGVKD. V lost 11 bases, J lost 8 bases, and 18 bases lay in between. This chain's CDR3 is CAQGQSQGEAFF. CDR3 bases: TGTGCCCAGGGACAATCACAGGGAGAAGCTTTCTTT.

The V and J genes are TRBV19 and TRBJ2-1; 9 bases match TRBD2. CDR3 length: 16 residues. Germline trimming cut 5 bases from V and 1 base from J; bases unmatched to any gene: 6. The germline V gene has CDR1 LNHDA and CDR2 SQIVND (reference sequence). The CDR3 sequence is CASSPAGGGSYNEQFF. The CDR3 DNA follows: TGTGCCAGTAGTCCCGCGGGAGGGGGGTCCTACAATGAGCAGTTCTTC.

J is TRBJ2-1 and V is TRBV9, with a weak D call TRBD1 (5 bases). V was clipped by 0 bases and J by 1 base, with 5 bases between them. CDR3 length equals 14 residues. Germline CDR1 SGDLS, CDR2 YYNGEE. CDR3 sequence reads: CASSVEGSYNEQFF. The CDR3 DNA is TGTGCCAGCAGCGTAGAGGGGTCCTACAATGAGCAGTTCTTC.

This chain joins TRBV12-5 and TRBJ2-1; the D gene is possibly TRBD1 (6 bases). The V end lost 6 bases, the J end lost 2 bases, and 8 bases lay between the germline ends. CDR1 LGHNT and CDR2 FRNRAP come from the germline V gene. This CDR3 has 13 amino acids. The CDR3 DNA follows: TGTGCTAGTGGGGGGGACACCTACAATGAGCAGTTCTTC. Translated: CASGGDTYNEQFF.

The rearrangement uses TRBV18 and TRBJ1-1; no clear D gene. V was clipped by 10 bases and J by 1 base, with 13 bases between them. The length of the CDR3 is 13 residues. The germline V gene encodes CDR1 KGHSH and CDR2 LQKENI. CDR3 bases: TGTGCCACTCTAACGGGGTGGAACACTGAAGCTTTCTTT. Its translation is CATLTGWNTEAFF.